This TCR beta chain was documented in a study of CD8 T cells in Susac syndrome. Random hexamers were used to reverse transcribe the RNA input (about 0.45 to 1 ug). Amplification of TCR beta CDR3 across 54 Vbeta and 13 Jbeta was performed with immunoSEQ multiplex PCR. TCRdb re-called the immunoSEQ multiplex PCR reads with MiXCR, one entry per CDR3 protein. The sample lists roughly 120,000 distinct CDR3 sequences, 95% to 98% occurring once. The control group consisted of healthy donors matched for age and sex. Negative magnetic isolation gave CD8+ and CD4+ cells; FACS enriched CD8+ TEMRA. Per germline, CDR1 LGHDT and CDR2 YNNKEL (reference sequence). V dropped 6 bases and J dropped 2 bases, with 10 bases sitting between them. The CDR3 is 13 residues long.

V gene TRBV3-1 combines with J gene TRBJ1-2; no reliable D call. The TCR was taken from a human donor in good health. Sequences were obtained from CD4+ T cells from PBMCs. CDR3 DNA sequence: TGTGCCAGCAGTCCAAACAGAAACTATGGCTACACCTTC. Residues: CASSPNRNYGYTF.